The present TCR beta chain was sequenced within a study of human thymus T cells. TCRdb keeps only in-frame clones here, not all; method: immunoSEQ multiplex PCR. The sample has around 130,000 clones, around 94% seen once. Thymic material originated from resections removed in the course of corrective heart surgery. Having surgery to correct congenital heart defects, healthy Finnish infants acted as the donors. Germline assignment: CDR1 PRHDT and CDR2 FYEKMQ (reference sequence). V lost 2 bases and J 4 bases, leaving 15 bases between the germline ends. The length of the CDR3 is 15 residues. The TCR originated in a boy younger than two with a congenital heart defect but otherwise immunologically healthy. The sequenced sample was thymus tissue. The chain has TRBV13 and TRBJ2-7; a weak D match, TRBD2 (6 bases). The chain's CDR3 is CASSLYQGGDYEQYF. CDR3 nucleotide sequence: TGTGCCAGCAGCTTATACCAAGGCGGGGATTACGAGCAGTACTTC.